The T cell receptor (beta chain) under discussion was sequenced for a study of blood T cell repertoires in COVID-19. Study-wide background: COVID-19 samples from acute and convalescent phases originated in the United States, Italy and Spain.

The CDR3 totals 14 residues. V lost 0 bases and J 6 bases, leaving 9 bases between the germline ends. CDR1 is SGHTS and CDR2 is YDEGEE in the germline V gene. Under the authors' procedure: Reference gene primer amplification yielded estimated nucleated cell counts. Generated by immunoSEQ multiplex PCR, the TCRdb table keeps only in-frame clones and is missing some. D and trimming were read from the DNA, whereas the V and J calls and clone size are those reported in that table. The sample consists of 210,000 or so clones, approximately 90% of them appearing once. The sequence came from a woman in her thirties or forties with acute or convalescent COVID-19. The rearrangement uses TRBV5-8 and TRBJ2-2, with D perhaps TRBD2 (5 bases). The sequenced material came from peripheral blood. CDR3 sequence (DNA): TGTGCCAGCAGCTTGGGGCGGGCCTCCGGGGAGCTGTTTTTT. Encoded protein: CASSLGRASGELFF.